These T cell receptor beta chains were read from a single sample in a study of T cells after yellow fever vaccination. Using its own MiXCR run on the 5' RACE reads, TCRdb lists one record per CDR3 protein. The sample has hundreds of thousands of distinct CDR3 sequences, under 7.5% seen once. The sample was PBMCs, taken 5 days after the yellow fever booster vaccination. The receptors originated from a man aged 25-45 years who received the YFV17D yellow fever vaccine. Each CDR3 is given with its conserved first and last residue. Each record gives: V gene, D gene, clone size, J gene, CDR3 DNA, CDR3 protein. The D gene is left open where the match is weak. Some rows have no size entry. The others give once, few or many, or a class for an expanded clone.

V: TRBV12-3/TRBV12-4
D: TRBD2
size: -
J: TRBJ2-2
DNA: TGTGCCAGCAGCCCCTTGCTAGCGGCATCTCCCGGGGAGCTGTTTTTT
CDR3: CASSPLLAASPGELFF

V: TRBV11-2
D: TRBD1
size: many
J: TRBJ1-1
DNA: TGTGCCAGCAGCTTAGATCTGGGACAGGTCGACACTGAAGCTTTCTTT
CDR3: CASSLDLGQVDTEAFF

V: TRBV12-3/TRBV12-4
D: -
size: -
J: TRBJ2-1
DNA: TGTGCCAGCAGTTTGTCCGCTTACAATGAGCAGTTCTTC
CDR3: CASSLSAYNEQFF

V: TRBV12-3/TRBV12-4
D: TRBD1
size: few
J: TRBJ2-5
DNA: TGTGCCAGCAGTTTAAGGCAGGGGGACGGGACCCAGTACTTC
CDR3: CASSLRQGDGTQYF

V: TRBV29-1
D: TRBD2
size: few
J: TRBJ2-3
DNA: TGCAGCGTATTTAGCGGGAGGGCCTCAGATACGCAGTATTTT
CDR3: CSVFSGRASDTQYF

V: TRBV20-1
D: TRBD2
size: few
J: TRBJ2-1
DNA: TGCAGTGCTCGGCCTCCTAGCGGGAGGCCCACGCCGCAGTTCTTC
CDR3: CSARPPSGRPTPQFF

V: TRBV3-1
D: TRBD1
size: many
J: TRBJ2-5
DNA: TGTGCCAGCAGCCAAGGAGGGGGCGGCGAGACCCAGTACTTC
CDR3: CASSQGGGGETQYF

V: TRBV7-9
D: -
size: many
J: TRBJ2-4
DNA: TGTGCCAGCAGCTTACAGGGGTTGGACATTCAGTACTTC
CDR3: CASSLQGLDIQYF

V: TRBV4-3
D: TRBD2
size: -
J: TRBJ2-5
DNA: TGCGCCAGCAGCCAAGCGGGAGGGCCAGAGACCCAGTACTTC
CDR3: CASSQAGGPETQYF

V: TRBV20-1
D: TRBD1
size: few
J: TRBJ2-7
DNA: TGCAGTGCTAGCGACGACAGGGGCCACGAGCAGTACTTC
CDR3: CSASDDRGHEQYF

V: TRBV5-6
D: -
size: -
J: TRBJ2-5
DNA: TGTGCCAGCAGCGCCGGGAGAAGGGAGACCCAGTACTTC
CDR3: CASSAGRRETQYF

V: TRBV29-1
D: TRBD2
size: many
J: TRBJ2-7
DNA: TGCAGCGTGGGGCCGGGACTAGCCTACGAGCAGTACTTC
CDR3: CSVGPGLAYEQYF

V: TRBV5-1
D: -
size: many
J: TRBJ2-2
DNA: TGCGCCAGCAGCTTGGGGGAAGGCGCCGGGGAGCTGTTTTTT
CDR3: CASSLGEGAGELFF

V: TRBV29-1
D: -
size: -
J: TRBJ1-5
DNA: TGCAGCGTCCACTCAGGGGAGGGACAGCCCCAGCATTTT
CDR3: CSVHSGEGQPQHF

V: TRBV7-2
D: -
size: -
J: TRBJ1-2
DNA: TGTGCCAGCAGCTTAAGGTACAGGGACTATGGCTACACCTTC
CDR3: CASSLRYRDYGYTF

V: TRBV15
D: TRBD1
size: -
J: TRBJ2-7
DNA: TGTGCCACCAGCAAAGACAGGGGGCGAGACGAGCAGTACTTC
CDR3: CATSKDRGRDEQYF

V: TRBV6-1
D: -
size: many
J: TRBJ1-5
DNA: TGTGCCAGCAGTACACGTCAAGGGGGGCAGCCCCAGCATTTT
CDR3: CASSTRQGGQPQHF

V: TRBV25-1
D: -
size: -
J: TRBJ2-1
DNA: TGTGCCAGCAGTGAGGGGGGGCTTGAGCAGTTCTTC
CDR3: CASSEGGLEQFF

V: TRBV12-3/TRBV12-4
D: TRBD1
size: many
J: TRBJ2-3
DNA: TGTGCCACCAGTTTGGGGGACAGGAACACAGATACGCAGTATTTT
CDR3: CATSLGDRNTDTQYF

V: TRBV3-1
D: TRBD2
size: many
J: TRBJ2-7
DNA: TGTGCCAGCAGCCAAGTCGTCGGGACTAGCGCCGAGCAGTACTTC
CDR3: CASSQVVGTSAEQYF

V: TRBV20-1
D: -
size: few
J: TRBJ2-5
DNA: TGCAGTGCTAGAGTAGGTAGCGGAGCTCAAGAGACCCAGTACTTC
CDR3: CSARVGSGAQETQYF

V: TRBV5-1
D: TRBD2
size: few
J: TRBJ2-1
DNA: TGCGCCAGCAGCTTGGTGTCTAGCGGATCCTCCTACAATGAGCAGTTCTTC
CDR3: CASSLVSSGSSYNEQFF

V: TRBV7-2
D: -
size: -
J: TRBJ1-5
DNA: TGTGCCAGCAGCTCGGCTGGGATCCGAGGTCAGCCCCAGCATTTT
CDR3: CASSSAGIRGQPQHF

V: TRBV28
D: TRBD2
size: few
J: TRBJ2-3
DNA: TGTGCCAGCAGTTTATGGGGACTAGGCACAGATACGCAGTATTTT
CDR3: CASSLWGLGTDTQYF

V: TRBV20-1
D: TRBD2
size: few
J: TRBJ2-5
DNA: TGCAGTGCTCGGACTAGCGGGCTGCTCCAAGAGACCCAGTACTTC
CDR3: CSARTSGLLQETQYF